A single sample is the source of the 8 T cell receptor beta chains below, sequenced in a study of blood T cell repertoires in COVID-19. The repertoire was sequenced with immunoSEQ multiplex PCR; TCRdb's copy has only in-frame clones and lacks some. The sample lists 150,000 or so clones; about four fifths were seen once. Source material: peripheral blood. The receptors here all came from a man aged 18 to 35 with active or convalescent COVID-19.

The chain carries TRBV7-2 and TRBJ2-7; D is undetermined. Trimming left V 5 bases short and J 6 bases short, with 20 bases between. The V gene's germline CDR1 is SGHTA and CDR2 FQGNSA. This CDR3 has 15 amino acids. The CDR3 DNA reads as TGTGCCAGCAGCCGCTCTTTTCAGGCCGCAAGCGAGCAGTACTTC. Its protein product is CASSRSFQAASEQYF.

The rearrangement links TRBV25-1 to TRBJ1-2; 7 nucleotides agree with TRBD1. The V gene's germline CDR1 is MGHDK and CDR2 SYGVNS. Trimming at V came to 7 bases and at J to 6 bases, leaving 8 bases not matched to a gene. The CDR3 has 13 amino acids. The CDR3 coding sequence is TGTGCCAGCAACCGCACAGGGGACGATGGCTACACCTTC. Translation gives CASNRTGDDGYTF.

This chain connects TRBV27 to TRBJ2-1, with unresolved D. The length of the CDR3 is 12 residues. CDR1 and CDR2 (germline): MNHEY, SMNVEV (reference sequence). V was clipped by 3 bases and J by 4 bases, with 4 bases between them. For the CDR3, the DNA is TGTGCCAGCAGTTTCGGGTACAATGAGCAGTTCTTC. It is translated as CASSFGYNEQFF.

The rearrangement links TRBV6-2 or TRBV6-3 to TRBJ2-1, with 7 bases fitting TRBD1. The V and J ends lost 6 bases and 8 bases, in that order; junction bases with no gene match: 7. Per germline, CDR1 MNHEY and CDR2 SVGEGT. The CDR3 is 13 residues long. This chain's CDR3 is CASSPDRVDEQFF. The CDR3 bases are TGTGCCAGCAGCCCCGACAGGGTTGATGAGCAGTTCTTC.

This chain connects TRBV9 to TRBJ1-1; D unclear. V lost 3 bases and J 4 bases, leaving 10 bases between the germline ends. The CDR3 sequence is 13 residues long. CDR1 SGDLS and CDR2 YYNGEE come from the germline V gene. CDR3 amino acids: CASSERGGTEAFF. The CDR3 DNA reads TGTGCCAGCAGCGAGCGCGGAGGCACTGAAGCTTTCTTT. Combining the CDR3 with reference TRBV9 and TRBJ1-1 gives the whole variable domain DSGVTQTPKHLITATGQRVTLRCSPRSGDLSVYWYQQSLDQGLQFLIQYYNGEERAKGNILERFSAQQFPDLHSELNLSSLELGDSALYFCASSERGGTEAFFGQGTRLTVV.

The chain uses TRBV28 and TRBJ2-7, with 8 bases aligning to TRBD1. The V and J ends lost 6 bases and 0 bases, in that order; junction bases with no gene match: 7. The CDR3 is 15 amino acids. Looked up from germline, CDR1 is MDHEN and CDR2 is SYDVKM. The CDR3 bases are TGTGCCAGCAGGACCCCCGGGACAGGCTCCTACGAGCAGTACTTC. This sequence encodes CASRTPGTGSYEQYF.

The CDR3 bases are TGTGCCAGTAGTCCACCCTCAGGGGGCAATCAGCCCCAGCATTTT. Translating it yields CASSPPSGGNQPQHF. The genes are TRBV19 and TRBJ1-5; D is perhaps TRBD1 (6 bases). Germline CDR1 and CDR2: LNHDA and SQIVND (reference sequence). The V end lost 5 bases, the J end lost 2 bases, and 13 bases lay between the germline ends. CDR3 length equals 15 residues.

This clone was found once. The gene calls are TRBV27 and TRBJ2-3; D remains ambiguous. The CDR3 contains 14 residues. V lost 5 bases and J lost 0, with 9 bases in between. Germline V gives CDR1 MNHEY, CDR2 SMNVEV (reference sequence). The CDR3 sequence is CASSVQTSTDTQYF. The CDR3 DNA sequence: TGTGCCAGCAGTGTTCAGACTAGCACAGATACGCAGTATTTT.